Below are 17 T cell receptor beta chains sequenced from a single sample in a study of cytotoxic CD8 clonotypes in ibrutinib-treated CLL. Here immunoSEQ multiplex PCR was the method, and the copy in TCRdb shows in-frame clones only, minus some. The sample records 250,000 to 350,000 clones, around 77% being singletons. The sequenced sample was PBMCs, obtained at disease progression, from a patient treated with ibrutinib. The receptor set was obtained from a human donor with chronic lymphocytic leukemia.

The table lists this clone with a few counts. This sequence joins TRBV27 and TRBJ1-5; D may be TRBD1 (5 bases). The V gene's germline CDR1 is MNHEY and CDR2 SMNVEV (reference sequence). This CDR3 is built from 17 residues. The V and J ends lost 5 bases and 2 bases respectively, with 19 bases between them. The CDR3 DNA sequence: TGTGCCAGCAGTCCCCCCGACAGAAAGAGTGGCAATCAGCCCCAGCATTTT. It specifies CASSPPDRKSGNQPQHF.

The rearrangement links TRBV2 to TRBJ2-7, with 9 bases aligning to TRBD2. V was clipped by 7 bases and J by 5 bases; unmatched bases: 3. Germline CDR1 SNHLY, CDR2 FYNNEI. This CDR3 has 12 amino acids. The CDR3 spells CASTRLADEQYF. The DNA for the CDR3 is TGTGCCAGCACCCGACTAGCGGACGAGCAGTACTTC.

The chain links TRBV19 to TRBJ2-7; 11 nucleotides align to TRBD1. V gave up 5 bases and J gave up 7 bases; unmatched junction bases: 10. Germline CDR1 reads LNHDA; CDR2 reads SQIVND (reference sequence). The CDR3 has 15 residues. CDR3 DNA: TGTGCCAGTAGTTCCTCCGGGACAGGGGGGATGGAGCAGTACTTC. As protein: CASSSSGTGGMEQYF. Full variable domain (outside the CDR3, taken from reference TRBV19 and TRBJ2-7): DGGITQSPKYLFRKEGQNVTLSCEQNLNHDAMYWYRQDPGQGLRLIYYSQIVNDFQKGDIAEGYSVSREKKESFPLTVTSAQKNPTAFYLCASSSSGTGGMEQYFGPGTRLTVT.

CDR3 protein: CASSPRLAGDHEQYF. As DNA, the CDR3 is TGTGCCAGCAGTCCTCGACTAGCGGGGGACCACGAGCAGTACTTC. V usage is TRBV28 and J usage is TRBJ2-7; 12 bases map to TRBD2. Germline CDR1 reads MDHEN; CDR2 reads SYDVKM. The CDR3 is made up of 15 amino acids. The V segment lost 5 bases and the J segment 5 bases; nucleotides outside the gene matches: 7.

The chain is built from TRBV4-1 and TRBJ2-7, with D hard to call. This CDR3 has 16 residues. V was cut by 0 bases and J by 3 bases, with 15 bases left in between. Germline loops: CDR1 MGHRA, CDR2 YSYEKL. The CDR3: CASSQEDSDGIYEQYF. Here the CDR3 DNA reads TGCGCCAGCAGCCAAGAGGATTCGGACGGAATCTACGAGCAGTACTTC.

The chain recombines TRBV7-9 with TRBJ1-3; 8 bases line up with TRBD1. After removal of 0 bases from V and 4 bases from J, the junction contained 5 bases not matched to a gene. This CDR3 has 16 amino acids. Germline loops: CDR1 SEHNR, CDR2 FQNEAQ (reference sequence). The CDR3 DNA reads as TGTGCCAGCAGCTTAGCCCAGGGGGCCGTAGGAAACACCATATATTTT. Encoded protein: CASSLAQGAVGNTIYF.

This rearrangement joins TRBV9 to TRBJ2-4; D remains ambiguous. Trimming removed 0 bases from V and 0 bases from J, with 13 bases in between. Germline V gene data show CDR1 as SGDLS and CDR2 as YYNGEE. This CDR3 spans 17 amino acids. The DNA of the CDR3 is TGTGCCAGCAGCGTAGGAGGCAGGATTTTAGCCAAAAACATTCAGTACTTC. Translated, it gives CASSVGGRILAKNIQYF. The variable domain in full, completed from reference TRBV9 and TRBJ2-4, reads DSGVTQTPKHLITATGQRVTLRCSPRSGDLSVYWYQQSLDQGLQFLIQYYNGEERAKGNILERFSAQQFPDLHSELNLSSLELGDSALYFCASSVGGRILAKNIQYFGAGTRLSVL.

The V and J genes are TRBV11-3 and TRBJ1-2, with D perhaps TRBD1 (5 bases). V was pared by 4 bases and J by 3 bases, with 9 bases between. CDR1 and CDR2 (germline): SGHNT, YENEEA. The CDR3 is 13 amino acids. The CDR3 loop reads CASSSTDHYGYTF. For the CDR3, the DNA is TGTGCCAGCAGCTCGACAGACCACTATGGCTACACCTTC.

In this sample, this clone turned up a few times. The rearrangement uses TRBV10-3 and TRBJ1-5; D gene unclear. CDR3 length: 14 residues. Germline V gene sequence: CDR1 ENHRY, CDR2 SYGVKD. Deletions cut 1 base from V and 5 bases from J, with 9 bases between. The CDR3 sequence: CAISELRGDQPQHF. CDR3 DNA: TGTGCCATCAGTGAGTTGCGGGGAGATCAGCCCCAGCATTTT.

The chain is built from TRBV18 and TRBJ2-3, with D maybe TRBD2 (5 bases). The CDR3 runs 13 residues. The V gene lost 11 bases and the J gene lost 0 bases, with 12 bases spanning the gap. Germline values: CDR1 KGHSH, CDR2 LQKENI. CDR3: CASRAGSTDTQYF. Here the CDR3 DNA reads TGTGCCTCTCGGGCGGGCAGCACAGATACGCAGTATTTT.

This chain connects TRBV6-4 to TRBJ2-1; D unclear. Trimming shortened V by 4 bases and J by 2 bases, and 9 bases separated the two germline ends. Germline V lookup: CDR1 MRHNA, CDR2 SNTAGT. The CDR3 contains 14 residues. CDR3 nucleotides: TGTGCCAGCAGTGTTGGGCAGCCCTACAATGAGCAGTTCTTC. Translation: CASSVGQPYNEQFF.

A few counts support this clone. The CDR3 spells CASSLVGTGGVEQFF. CDR3 DNA sequence: TGCGCCAGCAGCTTGGTTGGGACAGGGGGCGTTGAGCAGTTCTTC. V gene TRBV5-1 combines with J gene TRBJ2-1, with 12 nucleotides matching TRBD1. From germline, CDR1 is SGHRS and CDR2 YFSETQ. The CDR3 runs to 15 residues. After removal of 0 bases from V and 9 bases from J, the junction contained 4 bases not matched to a gene.

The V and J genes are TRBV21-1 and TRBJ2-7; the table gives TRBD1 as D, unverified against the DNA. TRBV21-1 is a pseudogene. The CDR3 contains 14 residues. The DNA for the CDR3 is TGTGCCAGCAGCCCGAAGCCAGGGGAATACGAGCAGTACTTC. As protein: CASSPKPGEYEQYF.

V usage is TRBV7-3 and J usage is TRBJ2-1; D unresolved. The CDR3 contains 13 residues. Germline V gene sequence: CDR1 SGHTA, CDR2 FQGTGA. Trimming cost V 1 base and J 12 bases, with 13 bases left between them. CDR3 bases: TGTGCCAGCAGCTTAAACCCCAATGGCGCGCAGTTCTTC. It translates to CASSLNPNGAQFF. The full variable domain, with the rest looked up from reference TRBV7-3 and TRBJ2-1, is GAGVSQTPSNKVTEKGKYVELRCDPISGHTALYWYRQSLGQGPEFLIYFQGTGAADDSGLPNDRFFAVRPEGSVSTLKIQRTERGDSAVYLCASSLNPNGAQFFGPGTRLTVL.

The DNA of the CDR3 is TGTGCCAGCAGTTTTGTAGCAGGGGGAGCTTTCTTT. The encoded protein is CASSFVAGGAFF. This chain connects TRBV28 to TRBJ1-1; 7 bases agree with TRBD1. The germline V gene encodes CDR1 MDHEN and CDR2 SYDVKM. CDR3 length: 12 residues. Losses at the gene ends were 3 bases for V and 10 bases for J; bases not matched to a gene: 5.

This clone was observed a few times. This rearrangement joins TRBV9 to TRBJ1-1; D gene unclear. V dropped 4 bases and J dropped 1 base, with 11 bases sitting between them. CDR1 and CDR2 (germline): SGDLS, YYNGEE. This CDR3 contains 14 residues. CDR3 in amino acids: CASSPYLGNTEAFF. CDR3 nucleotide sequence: TGTGCCAGCAGCCCCTACCTCGGGAACACTGAAGCTTTCTTT.

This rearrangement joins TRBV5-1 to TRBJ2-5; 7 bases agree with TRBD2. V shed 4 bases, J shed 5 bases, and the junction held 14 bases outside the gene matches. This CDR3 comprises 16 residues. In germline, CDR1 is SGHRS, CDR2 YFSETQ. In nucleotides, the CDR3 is TGCGCCAGCAGCCCCGAGGAAGGCGGGGGAAGCGAGACCCAGTACTTC. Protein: CASSPEEGGGSETQYF. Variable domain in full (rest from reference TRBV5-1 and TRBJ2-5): KAGVTQTPRYLIKTRGQQVTLSCSPISGHRSVSWYQQTPGQGLQFLFEYFSETQRNKGNFPGRFSGRQFSNSRSEMNVSTLELGDSALYLCASSPEEGGGSETQYFGPGTRLLVL.